This T cell receptor (beta chain) was captured in a study of T cells in Graves' hyperthyroidism and ophthalmopathy. Study context: Peripheral blood collection took place at initial diagnosis, before any treatment.

This clonotype was seen ten or more times. Its cognate antigen is unknown. General study points: In the analysis, a 13 V-J model separated ophthalmopathy from stable hyperthyroidism. A median 6.5 months before onset, the model predicted ophthalmopathy.

The investigators amplified TCR beta CDR3 regions from RNA transcripts. HTBI primers were the set used in a first-round RT-PCR of the TCR CDR3. In TCRdb, the multiplex PCR reads were re-called with MiXCR into one record per CDR3 protein. The top ten hold approximately 12% of the sample, which has about 600,000 distinct CDR3 sequences, around 13% seen once. A patient was excluded if there was uncontrolled infection, other autoimmune disease, pregnancy or lactation. V shed 0 bases and J 3 bases; nucleotides not matched to a gene: 8. CDR1 SGHDN and CDR2 FVKESK come from the germline V gene. The CDR3 runs to 16 residues.

This TCR derives from a woman in her 50s with Graves' ophthalmopathy. Sequenced sample: blood. J is TRBJ2-7 and V is TRBV14; 7 bases line up with TRBD2. CDR3 DNA sequence: TGTGCCAGCAGCCAAGAGCGACTAGCAGGTCTCTACGAGCAGTACTTC. This codes for CASSQERLAGLYEQYF.